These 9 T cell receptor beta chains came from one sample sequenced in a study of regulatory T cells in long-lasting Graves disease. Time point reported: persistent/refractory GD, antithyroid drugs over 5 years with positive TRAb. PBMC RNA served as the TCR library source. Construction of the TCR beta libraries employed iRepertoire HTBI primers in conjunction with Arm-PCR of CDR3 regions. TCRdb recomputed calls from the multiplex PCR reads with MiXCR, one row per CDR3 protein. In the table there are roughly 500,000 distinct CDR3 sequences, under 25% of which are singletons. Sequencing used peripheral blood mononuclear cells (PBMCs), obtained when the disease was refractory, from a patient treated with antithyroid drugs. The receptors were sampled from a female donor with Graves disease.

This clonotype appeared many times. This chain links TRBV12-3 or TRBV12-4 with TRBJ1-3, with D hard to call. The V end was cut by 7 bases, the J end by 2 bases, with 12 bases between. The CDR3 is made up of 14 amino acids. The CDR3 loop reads CASIKQHTGNTIYF. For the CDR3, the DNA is TGTGCCAGCATCAAACAGCACACTGGAAACACCATATATTTT.

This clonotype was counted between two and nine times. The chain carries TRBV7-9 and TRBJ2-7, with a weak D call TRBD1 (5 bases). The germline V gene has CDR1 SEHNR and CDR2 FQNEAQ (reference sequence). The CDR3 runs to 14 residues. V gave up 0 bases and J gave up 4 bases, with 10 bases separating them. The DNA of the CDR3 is TGTGCCAGCAGCTTAGCGACGACAGCTTACGAGCAGTACTTC. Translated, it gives CASSLATTAYEQYF.

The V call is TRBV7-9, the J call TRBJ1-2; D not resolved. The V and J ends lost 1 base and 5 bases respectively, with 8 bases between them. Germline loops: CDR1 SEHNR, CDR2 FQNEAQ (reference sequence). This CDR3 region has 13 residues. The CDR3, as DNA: TGTGCCAGCAGCTTAGGGAACCTGTATGGCTACACCTTC. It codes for CASSLGNLYGYTF.

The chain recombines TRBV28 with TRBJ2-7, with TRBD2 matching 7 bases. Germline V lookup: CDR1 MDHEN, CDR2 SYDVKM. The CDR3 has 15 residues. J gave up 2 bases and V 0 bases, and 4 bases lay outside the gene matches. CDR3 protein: CASSLWLAATYEQYF. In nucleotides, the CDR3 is TGTGCCAGCAGTTTATGGCTAGCGGCTACCTACGAGCAGTACTTC.

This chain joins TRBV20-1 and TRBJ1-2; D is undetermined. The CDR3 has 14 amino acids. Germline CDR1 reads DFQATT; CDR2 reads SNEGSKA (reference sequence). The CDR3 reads CSLPSDGLLMDYTF. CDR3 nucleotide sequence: TGCAGCCTTCCCTCCGACGGACTGCTCATGGACTACACCTTC.

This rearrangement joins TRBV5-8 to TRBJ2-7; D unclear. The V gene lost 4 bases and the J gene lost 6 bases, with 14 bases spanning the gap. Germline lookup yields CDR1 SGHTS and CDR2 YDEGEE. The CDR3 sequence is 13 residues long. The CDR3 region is CASSVGPAREQYF. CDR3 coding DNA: TGTGCCAGCAGCGTGGGCCCAGCTCGCGAGCAGTACTTC.

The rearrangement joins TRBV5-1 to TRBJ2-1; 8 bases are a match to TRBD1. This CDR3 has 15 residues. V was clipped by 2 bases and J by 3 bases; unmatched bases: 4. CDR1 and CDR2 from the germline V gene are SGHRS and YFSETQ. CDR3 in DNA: TGCGCCAGCAGCTTTTATGGACAGGGCTACAATGAGCAGTTCTTC. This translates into CASSFYGQGYNEQFF. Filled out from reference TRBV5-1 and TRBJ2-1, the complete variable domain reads KAGVTQTPRYLIKTRGQQVTLSCSPISGHRSVSWYQQTPGQGLQFLFEYFSETQRNKGNFPGRFSGRQFSNSRSEMNVSTLELGDSALYLCASSFYGQGYNEQFFGPGTRLTVL.

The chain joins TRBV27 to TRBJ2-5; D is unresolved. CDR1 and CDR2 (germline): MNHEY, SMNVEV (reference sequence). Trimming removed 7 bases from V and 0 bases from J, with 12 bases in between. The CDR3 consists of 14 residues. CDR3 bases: TGTGCCAGCAAAGGGATGATGTACCAAGAGACCCAGTACTTC. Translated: CASKGMMYQETQYF.

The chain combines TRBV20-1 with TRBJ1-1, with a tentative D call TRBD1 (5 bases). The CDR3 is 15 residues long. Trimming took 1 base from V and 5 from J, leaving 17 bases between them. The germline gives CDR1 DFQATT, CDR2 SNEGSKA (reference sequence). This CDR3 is CSARGGDGAMTEAFF. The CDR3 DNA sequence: TGCAGTGCTAGAGGGGGGGACGGGGCAATGACTGAAGCTTTCTTT.